The 31 T cell receptor beta chains given below trace back to one sample, sequenced in a study of a mutant IDH1 vaccine in newly diagnosed glioma. For these TCRs, the target antigens are not known. Clones were sequenced by immunoSEQ multiplex PCR, and TCRdb holds only the in-frame ones, with some missing. The repertoire consists of 25,000 to 30,000 clones, with more than 60% occurring once and the leading ten covering about 7.9%. Time point indicated: week 35, safety follow-up. Alongside topical imiquimod, each dose of vaccine comprised 300 ug of mutant IDH1 20-mer peptide. The source was PBMCs, collected from a glioma patient whose treatment included an IDH1 peptide vaccine. The receptors here all came from a man aged 50 to 60 with glioma.

The rearrangement uses TRBV7-9 and TRBJ2-7, with a possible D match to TRBD1 (6 bases). Germline assignment: CDR1 SEHNR and CDR2 FQNEAQ (reference sequence). V lost 2 bases and J lost 3, with 14 bases in between. The CDR3 length is 15 residues. The CDR3 loop reads CASSLSQGQVYEQYF. For the CDR3, the DNA is TGTGCCAGCAGCTTATCACAGGGTCAGGTCTACGAGCAGTACTTC. The full variable domain, completed using reference TRBV7-9 and TRBJ2-7, is DTGVSQNPRHKITKRGQNVTFRCDPISEHNRLYWYRQTLGQGPEFLTYFQNEAQLEKSRLLSDRFSAERPKGSFSTLEIQRTEQGDSAMYLCASSLSQGQVYEQYFGPGTRLTVT.

The V and J genes are TRBV5-4 and TRBJ1-1; D gene unclear. Trimming took off 1 base at V and 0 bases at J, with 7 bases between the two ends. The CDR3 runs to 14 residues. CDR1 is SGHNT and CDR2 is YYREEE in the germline V gene (reference sequence). DNA for the CDR3: TGTGCCAGCAGCTTGTACAGCTTGAACACTGAAGCTTTCTTT. This translates into CASSLYSLNTEAFF.

This clone was seen only a few times. The chain employs TRBV5-1 and TRBJ2-5, with D uncertain. This CDR3 comprises 11 residues. The V gene's germline CDR1 is SGHRS and CDR2 YFSETQ. V lost 0 bases and J lost 5, with 2 bases in between. Written as DNA, the CDR3 is TGCGCCAGCAGCTTGGAGGAGACCCAGTACTTC. Translating gives CASSLEETQYF.

V usage is TRBV9 and J usage is TRBJ2-1; 7 positions match TRBD2. Per the germline V gene, CDR1 is SGDLS and CDR2 is YYNGEE. J gave up 4 bases and V 2 bases, and 12 bases lay outside the gene matches. This CDR3 comprises 17 residues. In DNA, the CDR3 is TGTGCCAGCAGCGTTGTAGACTCAGGGAGGGGTTACAATGAGCAGTTCTTC. Translated: CASSVVDSGRGYNEQFF.

This clone was found once. J is TRBJ2-5 and V is TRBV18; D may be TRBD2 (5 bases). Per the germline V gene, CDR1 is KGHSH and CDR2 is LQKENI. Trimming cost V 2 bases and J 0 bases, with 7 bases left between them. The CDR3 runs to 14 residues. The CDR3 sequence is CASSPMRDQETQYF. For the CDR3, the DNA is TGTGCCAGCTCACCAATGAGGGACCAAGAGACCCAGTACTTC.

This clone was observed a single time. This chain links TRBV5-4 with TRBJ2-2; 7 positions match TRBD1. V trimming: 2 bases; J trimming: 3 bases; junction bases outside the gene matches: 7. Germline V lookup: CDR1 SGHNT, CDR2 YYREEE (reference sequence). CDR3 length: 16 amino acids. This CDR3 is CASSFMTGSDTGELFF. CDR3 coding DNA: TGTGCCAGCAGCTTTATGACAGGGAGTGACACCGGGGAGCTGTTTTTT.

V and J are TRBV19 and TRBJ1-6; TRBD1 agrees at 8 bases. The junction had 8 bases not matched to a gene; V was cut back by 5 bases and J by 8 bases. Per the germline V gene, CDR1 is LNHDA and CDR2 is SQIVND (reference sequence). The CDR3 is 15 residues long. The CDR3 sequence: CASSALGQDYSPLHF. The CDR3 DNA reads as TGTGCCAGTAGTGCCCTGGGACAGGACTATTCACCCCTCCACTTT. The variable domain in full, with the rest retrieved from reference TRBV19 and TRBJ1-6, is DGGITQSPKYLFRKEGQNVTLSCEQNLNHDAMYWYRQDPGQGLRLIYYSQIVNDFQKGDIAEGYSVSREKKESFPLTVTSAQKNPTAFYLCASSALGQDYSPLHFGNGTRLTVT.

This chain joins TRBV30 and TRBJ2-1; D unclear. V was trimmed by 2 bases and J by 6 bases, leaving 8 bases between them. The CDR3 totals 12 residues. Germline CDR1 and CDR2: GTSNPN and SVGIG (reference sequence). This CDR3 is CAWSFRTNEQFF. CDR3 sequence (DNA): TGTGCCTGGAGTTTCCGGACCAATGAGCAGTTCTTC.

V is TRBV15 and J is TRBJ1-2; the D is unclear. Between the trimmed V and J ends, which lost 1 base and 4 bases, there was a span of 13 bases. CDR1 LNHNV and CDR2 YYDKDF come from the germline V gene (reference sequence). The CDR3 contains 15 residues. The CDR3 reads CATSRVREAGYGYTF. The DNA for the CDR3 is TGTGCCACCAGCAGAGTGAGGGAGGCGGGCTATGGCTACACCTTC.

The CDR3 sequence is CASSPSETGLSYTF. DNA for the CDR3: TGTGCCAGCTCACCATCCGAGACGGGACTAAGCTACACCTTC. This sequence joins TRBV18 and TRBJ1-2; tentative D call: TRBD1 (5 bases). Germline values: CDR1 KGHSH, CDR2 LQKENI. The length of the CDR3 is 14 residues. V was shortened by 2 bases and J by 9 bases, with 16 bases between the two germline ends. Drawing the rest from reference TRBV18 and TRBJ1-2, the complete variable domain is NAGVMQNPRHLVRRRGQEARLRCSPMKGHSHVYWYRQLPEEGLKFMVYLQKENIIDESGMPKERFSAEFPKEGPSILRIQQVVRGDSAAYFCASSPSETGLSYTFGSGTRLTVV.

The chain joins TRBV6-1 to TRBJ1-4; TRBD1 agrees at 9 bases. From germline, CDR1 is MNHNS and CDR2 SASEGT. J lost 6 bases, V lost 6 bases, and 5 bases had no gene match. CDR3 length: 14 residues. The CDR3 protein is CASRRQGVYEKLFF. CDR3 coding DNA: TGTGCCAGCAGAAGACAGGGGGTTTATGAAAAACTGTTTTTT.

The chain has TRBV25-1 and TRBJ2-2, with D unresolved. V was trimmed by 4 bases and J by 2 bases, leaving 11 bases between them. This CDR3 has 15 residues. Germline CDR1 is MGHDK and CDR2 is SYGVNS. CDR3 loop: CASSVTGSNTGELFF. The CDR3 DNA reads as TGTGCCAGCAGTGTAACTGGATCAAACACCGGGGAGCTGTTTTTT. Using reference TRBV25-1 and TRBJ2-2 for the parts outside the CDR3, the full variable domain is EADIYQTPRYLVIGTGKKITLECSQTMGHDKMYWYQQDPGMELHLIHYSYGVNSTEKGDLSSESTVSRIRTEHFPLTLESARPSHTSQYLCASSVTGSNTGELFFGEGSRLTVL.

This sequence joins TRBV7-9 and TRBJ2-7, with TRBD1 matching 11 bases. Germline CDR1 SEHNR, CDR2 FQNEAQ (reference sequence). The junction had 6 bases not matched to a gene; V was cut back by 0 bases and J by 5 bases. The CDR3 runs 16 residues. The CDR3: CASSLASGTGGNEQYF. The CDR3 bases are TGTGCCAGCAGCTTAGCCTCCGGGACAGGGGGTAACGAGCAGTACTTC.

The rearrangement joins TRBV2 to TRBJ2-5, with 8 bases that match TRBD2. This CDR3 is 13 amino acids long. Trimming at V came to 6 bases and at J to 3 bases, leaving 3 bases not matched to a gene. CDR1 is SNHLY and CDR2 is FYNNEI in the germline V gene. The CDR3 is CASSWRGEETQYF. CDR3 in DNA: TGTGCCAGCAGCTGGCGGGGGGAAGAGACCCAGTACTTC.

The chain uses TRBV5-5 and TRBJ1-1, with TRBD1 matching 9 bases. This CDR3 is built from 15 residues. The V and J ends lost 5 bases and 5 bases, in that order; junction bases with no gene match: 10. The germline V gene has CDR1 SGHKS and CDR2 YYEKEE (reference sequence). The DNA of the CDR3 is TGTGCCAGCAGATCGACCGGGACAGGGAATACTGAAGCTTTCTTT. Protein product: CASRSTGTGNTEAFF.

V usage is TRBV6-6 and J usage is TRBJ2-7; TRBD1 matches 7 bases. The CDR3 runs 15 residues. V trimming: 4 bases; J trimming: 1 base; junction bases outside the gene matches: 7. Per germline, CDR1 MNHNY and CDR2 SVGAGI (reference sequence). This CDR3 reads CASSLNPGQSYEQYF. In DNA form, the CDR3 reads TGTGCCAGCAGTTTGAACCCGGGACAGTCCTACGAGCAGTACTTC.

V and J are TRBV4-2 and TRBJ2-1; the D gene could be TRBD1 or TRBD2 (5 bases each). The V end was cut by 1 base, the J end by 8 bases, with 12 bases between. From germline, CDR1 is LGHNA and CDR2 YNFKEQ. The CDR3 has 14 amino acids. The CDR3 sequence: CASSQGGLVYEQFF. The CDR3 coding sequence is TGTGCCAGCAGCCAAGGGGGGTTGGTCTATGAGCAGTTCTTC.

V usage is TRBV2 and J usage is TRBJ1-5, with D unresolved. Per the germline V gene, CDR1 is SNHLY and CDR2 is FYNNEI. CDR3 length: 15 residues. The V and J ends lost 4 bases and 1 base respectively, with 11 bases between them. The CDR3 protein is CASSGIIQSNQPQHF. The CDR3 region has the DNA TGTGCCAGCAGTGGGATTATACAGAGCAATCAGCCCCAGCATTTT.

The rearrangement joins TRBV4-2 to TRBJ2-5; unclear D gene. CDR1 and CDR2 (germline): LGHNA, YNFKEQ. The ends were cut back, 1 base at V and 1 base at J, with 7 bases in the middle. The CDR3 has 14 residues. CDR3 sequence reads: CASSQGGSQETQYF. DNA for the CDR3: TGTGCCAGCAGCCAAGGAGGCAGCCAAGAGACCCAGTACTTC.

The chain has TRBV6-5 and TRBJ2-2, with unresolved D. CDR1 is MNHEY, CDR2 SVGAGI, per germline. This CDR3 is 12 amino acids long. Trimming left V 2 bases short and J 7 bases short, with 5 bases between. The CDR3 loop reads CASSYGYGELFF. DNA for the CDR3: TGTGCCAGCAGTTACGGATACGGGGAGCTGTTTTTT.

This clone turned up a few times. The chain uses TRBV5-1 and TRBJ1-4; TRBD1 might be the D (6 bases). The V gene's germline CDR1 is SGHRS and CDR2 YFSETQ. Trimming removed 2 bases from V and 7 bases from J, with 12 bases in between. The CDR3 sequence is 14 residues long. CDR3 in amino acids: CASSFGNRAEKLFF. CDR3 coding DNA: TGCGCCAGCAGCTTCGGGAACAGGGCTGAAAAACTGTTTTTT.

V is TRBV15 and J is TRBJ1-2; D gene unclear. V lost 5 bases to trimming and J lost 5 bases, with 15 bases between them. The CDR3 contains 14 residues. In germline, CDR1 is LNHNV, CDR2 YYDKDF (reference sequence). This CDR3 is CATSDEEGFYGYTF. The DNA for the CDR3 is TGTGCCACCAGCGACGAGGAGGGATTTTATGGCTACACCTTC. Drawing the rest from reference TRBV15 and TRBJ1-2, the complete variable domain is DAMVIQNPRYQVTQFGKPVTLSCSQTLNHNVMYWYQQKSSQAPKLLFHYYDKDFNNEADTPDNFQSRRPNTSFCFLDIRSPGLGDTAMYLCATSDEEGFYGYTFGSGTRLTVV.

The V and J genes are TRBV4-2 and TRBJ1-2; D might be TRBD1 (5 bases). The CDR3 is 14 amino acids. The V and J ends lost 4 bases and 3 bases respectively, with 12 bases between them. Germline-derived CDR1 and CDR2 are LGHNA and YNFKEQ. The CDR3 reads CASSPPGGDYGYTF. The CDR3, as DNA: TGTGCCAGCAGCCCCCCCGGAGGGGACTATGGCTACACCTTC.

The CDR3 DNA reads as TGTGCCAGCAGCACCTCTGACAGCGACCTTTTTAATATCTATGGCTACACCTTC. It codes for CASSTSDSDLFNIYGYTF. The chain is built from TRBV21-1 and TRBJ1-2; TRBD1 is taken as the D call from the table, unchecked against the DNA. TRBV21-1 is reported as a pseudogene. This CDR3 has 18 amino acids.

The V call is TRBV18, the J call TRBJ1-1, with D maybe TRBD1 (5 bases). CDR1 and CDR2 (germline): KGHSH, LQKENI. V gave up 0 bases and J gave up 0 bases, with 8 bases separating them. The length of the CDR3 is 15 residues. The CDR3 DNA reads as TGTGCCAGCTCACCACCGTGGACACTGAACACTGAAGCTTTCTTT. Its protein product is CASSPPWTLNTEAFF. Full variable domain (remainder filled in from reference TRBV18 and TRBJ1-1): NAGVMQNPRHLVRRRGQEARLRCSPMKGHSHVYWYRQLPEEGLKFMVYLQKENIIDESGMPKERFSAEFPKEGPSILRIQQVVRGDSAAYFCASSPPWTLNTEAFFGQGTRLTVV.

The chain combines TRBV30 with TRBJ1-1; TRBD1 is a possible D gene (5 bases). V lost 0 bases to trimming and J lost 2 bases, with 7 bases between them. Germline V gene sequence: CDR1 GTSNPN, CDR2 SVGIG (reference sequence). The CDR3 consists of 13 residues. CDR3 nucleotides: TGTGCCTGGAGTGTGCAGGGCAACACTGAAGCTTTCTTT. Encoded protein: CAWSVQGNTEAFF. Drawing the rest from reference TRBV30 and TRBJ1-1, the complete variable domain is SQTIHQWPATLVQPVGSPLSLECTVEGTSNPNLYWYRQAAGRGLQLLFYSVGIGQISSEVPQNLSASRPQDRQFILSSKKLLLSDSGFYLCAWSVQGNTEAFFGQGTRLTVV.

This clone was seen just once. V usage is TRBV7-2 and J usage is TRBJ2-5, with D maybe TRBD1 (5 bases). The germline V and J ends were trimmed by 4 bases and 4 bases, with 7 bases remaining between them. Germline V gives CDR1 SGHTA, CDR2 FQGNSA. The CDR3 has 12 residues. CDR3 residues: CASSSQGETQYF. CDR3 sequence (DNA): TGTGCCAGCAGCTCCCAGGGAGAGACCCAGTACTTC.

In its sample, this clone was seen a few times. The chain combines TRBV5-1 with TRBJ1-5; D uncertain. V was cut by 0 bases and J by 5 bases, with 9 bases left in between. Germline CDR1 reads SGHRS; CDR2 reads YFSETQ. The CDR3 sequence is 14 residues long. CDR3: CASSLGGYYQPQHF. In nucleotides, the CDR3 is TGCGCCAGCAGCTTGGGTGGGTACTATCAGCCCCAGCATTTT.

This chain links TRBV25-1 with TRBJ2-2; D gene unclear. Germline loops: CDR1 MGHDK, CDR2 SYGVNS. CDR3 size: 13 residues. With 4 bases removed from V and 7 bases from J, the gap between germline ends came to 10 bases. The CDR3 DNA reads as TGTGCCAGCAGTGGGTTTTCTAACGGGGAGCTGTTTTTT. Translating it yields CASSGFSNGELFF.

This rearrangement joins TRBV5-1 to TRBJ2-7; 8 nucleotides line up with TRBD1. CDR1 is SGHRS and CDR2 is YFSETQ in the germline V gene. V lost 0 bases to trimming and J lost 5 bases; unmatched junction nucleotides: 4. There are 14 residues in the CDR3. In DNA, the CDR3 is TGCGCCAGCAGCTTGGGACAGGGGATAGACGAGCAGTACTTC. Encoded protein: CASSLGQGIDEQYF.

By its share, this clone is medium-sized. This chain uses TRBV7-9 with TRBJ2-7; weak D call: TRBD1 (6 bases). Looked up from germline, CDR1 is SEHNR and CDR2 is FQNEAQ (reference sequence). This CDR3 comprises 14 residues. V was shortened by 3 bases and J by 5 bases, with 14 bases between the two germline ends. The CDR3 sequence is CASSFKIGGNEQYF. For the CDR3, the DNA is TGTGCCAGCAGCTTTAAGATAGGGGGAAACGAGCAGTACTTC. Based on the CDR3 plus reference TRBV7-9 and TRBJ2-7, the full variable domain is DTGVSQNPRHKITKRGQNVTFRCDPISEHNRLYWYRQTLGQGPEFLTYFQNEAQLEKSRLLSDRFSAERPKGSFSTLEIQRTEQGDSAMYLCASSFKIGGNEQYFGPGTRLTVT.